The clone carrying this TCR beta chain occurred many times. Its antigen is as yet unknown. Eligible hyperthyroidism cases comprised new diagnoses of under 2 months' duration in individuals aged 18 to 65. Other autoimmune diseases, uncontrolled infections, pregnancy or lactation led to the exclusion of patients. The data were taken from a study of Graves' ophthalmopathy and Graves' hyperthyroidism. Study information: Hyperthyroidism was classified as stable if no ophthalmopathy occurred within 18 months of follow-up.

Overall study findings and caveats: Blood contained most expanded thyroid clonotypes exceeding 0.001 frequency.

From RNA, the CDR3 regions of TCR beta chains were amplified and sequenced. A first-round RT-PCR used HTBI primers, followed by a second-round multiplex PCR. TCRdb reprocessed the multiplex PCR reads with MiXCR, giving one entry per CDR3 protein. The data show approximately 1.2 million distinct CDR3 sequences, about 38% seen once. CDR3 length equals 14 residues. Trimming took 6 bases from V and 3 from J, leaving 15 bases between them. Germline V gene sequence: CDR1 SNHLY, CDR2 FYNNEI. The receptor was derived from an adult man with Graves' hyperthyroidism. Sequencing input: peripheral blood or thyroid tissue (not recorded which). This rearrangement joins TRBV2 to TRBJ2-7; D might be TRBD1 (6 bases). The CDR3 sequence is CASSGRDKSYEQYF. The CDR3, as DNA: TGTGCCAGCAGCGGCAGGGACAAGAGCTACGAGCAGTACTTC. Using reference TRBV2 and TRBJ2-7 for the parts outside the CDR3, the full variable domain is EPEVTQTPSHQVTQMGQEVILRCVPISNHLYFYWYRQILGQKVEFLVSFYNNEISEKSEIFDDQFSVERPDGSNFTLKIRSTKLEDSAMYFCASSGRDKSYEQYFGPGTRLTVT.